This T cell receptor beta chain came from a study of blood T cell repertoires in COVID-19. Study context: COVID-19 samples collected from the United States, Italy and Spain covered acute and convalescent phases. In each case, the material was cDNA or gDNA derived from T cells, B-cell-depleted T cells, or PBMCs.

Original processing methods: Nucleated cell number was recorded as an estimate derived from reference gene primer amplification. Profiled with immunoSEQ multiplex PCR; TCRdb holds only in-frame clones, not every one. V and J calls and clone size are as listed in that table; D and trimming were resolved from the DNA. The profile shows 150,000 to 200,000 clones, about nine tenths of them singletons. The CDR3 sequence is 15 residues long. Trimming took 6 bases from V and 1 from J; bases not matched to a gene: 6. From germline, CDR1 is MNHEY and CDR2 SVGAGI. This clone appeared a single time. The chain combines TRBV6-5 with TRBJ1-2; TRBD1 aligns across 9 bases. This receptor was obtained from a man between 65 and 80 years old with acute or convalescent COVID-19. The sequenced sample consisted of peripheral blood. The CDR3 DNA is TGTGCCAGCAGGCCCCCGACAGGGGGTAACTATGGCTACACCTTC. This translates into CASRPPTGGNYGYTF.